This T cell receptor (beta chain) derives from a study of shared clonotypes between healthy human individuals (TCRdb year 2020). Regarding the research as a whole: A couple of women and three men aged 18 to 49 years were included in the cohort. The study deeply sequenced blood TCR repertoires of about five healthy adults to estimate repertoire size and the extent of clonotype sharing between individuals. Per donor, leukapheresis produced somewhere between about 0.9 and 9.5 billion PBMCs. Per donor, three plates each were used for CD4 naive and CD4 memory, two for CD8 naive, and one for CD8 memory. To increase sequencing depth and limit assay-specific biases, TCR repertoire library preparation and sequencing were carried out by different laboratories using diverse techniques. The paper as a whole reports these results and caveats: Because the study included a small number of donors, the genetic and exposure-history diversity represented was limited. Pairwise subsampling indicated that sequencing depth was expected to affect the degree of clonotype sharing among donors. Estimated clonotype richness was generally larger for naive than for memory subsets. Clonotypes shared by all four sorted-subset donors showed higher generation probabilities than non-shared clonotypes. When a few donors were compared, the shared fraction of clonotypes was around 4.6% for naive CD4, around 3.5% for naive CD8, 2% to 2.5% for memory CD4, and less than 0.5% for memory CD8. Sampling was restricted to blood, and TCR repertoires in tissues likely differ from the TCR repertoires found in blood. Rarefaction of sorted-subset datasets indicated incomplete sequencing despite the large sequencing depth.

Details on this clone: Its specific antigen is unknown. Base qualities are not provided; no much larger clone lies one nucleotide away.

CD8 naive samples consisted of CD45RO-negative cells that were positively selected for CCR7, yielding a CD45RA+CCR7+ population without TemRA cells. Healthy HIV-negative adults with no recently reported acute infections or vaccinations were included as donors. All donors were Caucasian adults living in Nashville, Tennessee, USA. After blood collection by leukapheresis, PBMCs were isolated using Ficoll-Histopaque density gradient centrifugation and then cryopreserved in the vapor phase of liquid nitrogen. Purity and quantity of every magnetically sorted T cell population were checked by analytical flow cytometry. Genomic DNA was isolated from every sorted fraction and measured by UV absorbance on a Nanodrop 2000c. TCR CDR3 regions were amplified from genomic DNA by multiplex PCR using the deep immunoSEQ assay. Extracted genomic DNA from each cell subset was spread evenly across all wells of several immunoSEQ 96-well plates, with each plate serving as a replicate. For sorted subsets, about 220 ng of genomic DNA, equivalent to 25,000 to 30,000 T cell genomes, went into each replicate PCR. Purified libraries were quantified with a Qubit 3.0 fluorometer, sized on a Bioanalyzer 2100, and re-quantified with the KAPA Library Quantification kit. Every immunoSEQ 96-well plate was sequenced on a separate single-read 150-cycle Illumina NextSeq 550 flow cell. In the authors' own workflow: Because the immunoSEQ output included only junctional sequences and no quality scores, the filtering could not be the same as the filtering used for full-length reads. To assign V/J genes and CDR3, sequences were annotated against IMGT germline references using PyIR, a Python wrapper for IgBLAST v1.9. Reads were removed for weak V/J assignments (E-value above 1e-6), missing CDR3, stop codons, out-of-frame junctions, or ambiguous translated residues. V3J clonotypes were defined as sequences sharing an identical inferred V gene, J gene, and CDR3 amino acid sequence. The percentage overlap between two repertoires was calculated by dividing the number of shared unique clonotypes by the size of the smaller repertoire. RTK rarefaction, the Chao1 estimator, and Recon v2.1 estimates of unobserved clonotypes were used to assess repertoire richness. For all TCRbeta clonotypes obtained by the gDNA method from a few donors, generation probabilities were computed with OLGA. TCRdb stores this immuneACCESS table with in-frame sequences only. Part of the clones is absent; in the studies checked, under half of the shortfall reflects unresolved V genes, and no reason is known for the rest. The V and J calls and the clone size are those of that table, but D and trimming were determined from the DNA. The sample table records about 2.1 million clones; more than 85% of these occur just once. The ten largest clones capture under 2% of the sample.

V drops 10 bases and J drops 7 bases, leaving 17 bases in between. From the cysteine through the phenylalanine, the CDR3 covers 13 amino acids. Of all the DNA, just the CDR3 is kept, 39 bases in frame from base 1. Per the germline V gene, MRHNA is the CDR1 and SNTAGT is the CDR2. The specimen was naive CD8+ T cells from PBMCs. Per the publication, the cell subset or site label means: CD45RA+CCR7+. Here the chain combines TRBV6-4 and TRBJ1-5, with the D segment identity uncertain. This receptor was taken from a man aged 18 to 30 in good health. Some clones in this sample may be carry-over from other donors' samples. The DNA sequence is given as TGTGCCACCTCGGCCGGGCGGGGACAGCCCCAGCATTTT. The resulting protein is CATSAGRGQPQHF.